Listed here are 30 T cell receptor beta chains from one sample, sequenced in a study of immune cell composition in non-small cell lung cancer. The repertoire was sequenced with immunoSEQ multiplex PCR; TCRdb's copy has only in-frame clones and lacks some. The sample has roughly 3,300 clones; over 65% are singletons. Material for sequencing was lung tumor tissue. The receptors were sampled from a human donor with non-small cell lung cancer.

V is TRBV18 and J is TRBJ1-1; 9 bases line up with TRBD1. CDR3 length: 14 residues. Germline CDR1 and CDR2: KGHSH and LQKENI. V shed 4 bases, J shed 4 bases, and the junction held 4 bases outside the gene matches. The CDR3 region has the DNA TGTGCCAGCTCACTACAGGGGGCGGTCACTGAAGCTTTCTTT. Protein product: CASSLQGAVTEAFF.

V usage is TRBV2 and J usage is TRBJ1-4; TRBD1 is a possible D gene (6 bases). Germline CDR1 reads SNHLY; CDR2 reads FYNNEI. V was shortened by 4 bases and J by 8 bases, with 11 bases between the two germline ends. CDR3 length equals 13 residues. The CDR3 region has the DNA TGTGCCAGCAGTGCACAGGGAACCGAAAAACTGTTTTTT. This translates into CASSAQGTEKLFF.

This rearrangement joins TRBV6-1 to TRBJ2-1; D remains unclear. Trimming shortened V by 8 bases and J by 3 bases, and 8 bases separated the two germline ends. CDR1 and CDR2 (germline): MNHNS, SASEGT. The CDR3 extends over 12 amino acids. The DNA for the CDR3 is TGTGCCAGCTCGACTCTCTACAATGAGCAGTTCTTC. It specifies CASSTLYNEQFF.

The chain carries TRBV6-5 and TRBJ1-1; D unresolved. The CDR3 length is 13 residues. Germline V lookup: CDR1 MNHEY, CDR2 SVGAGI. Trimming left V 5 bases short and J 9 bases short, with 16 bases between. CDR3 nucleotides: TGTGCCAGCAGTGCCTCCCGGGGAGATAAAGCTTTCTTT. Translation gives CASSASRGDKAFF.

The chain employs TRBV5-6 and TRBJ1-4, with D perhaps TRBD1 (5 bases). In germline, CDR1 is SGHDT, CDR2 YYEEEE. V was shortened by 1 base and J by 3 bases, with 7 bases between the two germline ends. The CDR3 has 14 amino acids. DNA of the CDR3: TGTGCCAGCAGCTTGAGGGGCGCTAATGAAAAACTGTTTTTT. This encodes CASSLRGANEKLFF.

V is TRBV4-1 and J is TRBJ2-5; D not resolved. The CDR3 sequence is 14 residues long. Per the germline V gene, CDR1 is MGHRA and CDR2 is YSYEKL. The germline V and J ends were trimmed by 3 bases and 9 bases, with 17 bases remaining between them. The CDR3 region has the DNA TGCGCCAGCAGCCACCCCCCGGTGTCACCGGCCCAGTACTTC. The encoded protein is CASSHPPVSPAQYF.

This CDR3 reads CASSSRLAGDTDTQYF. In DNA, the CDR3 is TGTGCCAGCAGTTCCCGACTAGCGGGGGACACAGATACGCAGTATTTT. The chain joins TRBV28 to TRBJ2-3; 12 bases fit TRBD2. Germline V gene lookup returns CDR1 MDHEN and CDR2 SYDVKM. V lost 4 bases, J lost 2 bases, and 4 bases stayed unmatched. This CDR3 has 16 residues. The variable domain in full, completed from reference TRBV28 and TRBJ2-3, reads DVKVTQSSRYLVKRTGEKVFLECVQDMDHENMFWYRQDPGLGLRLIYFSYDVKMKEKGDIPEGYSVSREKKERFSLILESASTNQTSMYLCASSSRLAGDTDTQYFGPGTRLTVL.

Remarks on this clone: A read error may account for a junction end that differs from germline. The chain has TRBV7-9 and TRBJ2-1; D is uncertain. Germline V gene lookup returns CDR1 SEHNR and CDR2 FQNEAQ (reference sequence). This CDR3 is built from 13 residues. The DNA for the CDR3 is TGTGCCAGCAGCGTAGCCCCTTTCGATGAGCAGTTCTTC. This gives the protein CASSVAPFDEQFF.

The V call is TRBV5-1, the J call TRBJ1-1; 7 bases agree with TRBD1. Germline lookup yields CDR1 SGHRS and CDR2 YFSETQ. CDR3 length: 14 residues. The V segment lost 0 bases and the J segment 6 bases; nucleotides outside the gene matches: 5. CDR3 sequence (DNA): TGCGCCAGCAGCTTGGCGGCCCAGGGGGCTGAAGCTTTCTTT. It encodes CASSLAAQGAEAFF.

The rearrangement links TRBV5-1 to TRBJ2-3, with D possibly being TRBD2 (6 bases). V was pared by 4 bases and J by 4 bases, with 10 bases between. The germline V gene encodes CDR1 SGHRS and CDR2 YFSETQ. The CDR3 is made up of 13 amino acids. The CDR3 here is CASSAGTSDTQYF. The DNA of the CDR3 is TGCGCCAGCAGCGCGGGGACCTCAGATACGCAGTATTTT.

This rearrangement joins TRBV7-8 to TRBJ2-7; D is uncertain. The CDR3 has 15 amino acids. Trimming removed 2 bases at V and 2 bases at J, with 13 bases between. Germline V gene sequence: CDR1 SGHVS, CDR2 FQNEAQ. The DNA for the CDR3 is TGTGCCAGCAGCTTACAGGTTGCCATGACCTACGAGCAGTACTTC. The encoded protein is CASSLQVAMTYEQYF.

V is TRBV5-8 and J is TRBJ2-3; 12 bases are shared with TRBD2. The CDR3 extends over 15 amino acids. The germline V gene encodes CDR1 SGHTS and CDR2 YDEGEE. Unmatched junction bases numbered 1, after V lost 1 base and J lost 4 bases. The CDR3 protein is CASSLLAGGADTQYF. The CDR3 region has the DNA TGTGCCAGCAGCTTGCTAGCGGGGGGGGCAGATACGCAGTATTTT.

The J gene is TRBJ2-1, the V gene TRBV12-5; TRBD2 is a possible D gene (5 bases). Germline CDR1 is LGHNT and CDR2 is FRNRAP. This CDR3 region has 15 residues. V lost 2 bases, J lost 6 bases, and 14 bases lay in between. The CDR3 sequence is CASGLRYQEVNEQFF. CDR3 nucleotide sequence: TGTGCTAGTGGTTTGAGGTACCAGGAGGTCAATGAGCAGTTCTTC.

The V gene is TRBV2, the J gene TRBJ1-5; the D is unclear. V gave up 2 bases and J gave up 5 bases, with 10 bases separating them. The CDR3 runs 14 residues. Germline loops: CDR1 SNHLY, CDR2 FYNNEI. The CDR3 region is CASSERQVDQPQHF. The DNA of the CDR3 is TGTGCCAGCAGTGAACGGCAGGTAGATCAGCCCCAGCATTTT.

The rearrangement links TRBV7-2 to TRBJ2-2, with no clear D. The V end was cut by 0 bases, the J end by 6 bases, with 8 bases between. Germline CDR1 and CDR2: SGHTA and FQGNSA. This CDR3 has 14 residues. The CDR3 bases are TGTGCCAGCAGCTTAGCGTTTCACTCCGGGGAGCTGTTTTTT. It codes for CASSLAFHSGELFF.

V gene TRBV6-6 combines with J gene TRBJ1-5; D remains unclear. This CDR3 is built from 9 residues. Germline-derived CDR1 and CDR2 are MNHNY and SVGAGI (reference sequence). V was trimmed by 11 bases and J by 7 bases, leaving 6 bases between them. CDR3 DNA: TGTGCCGGCGGACAGCCCCAGCATTTT. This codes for CAGGQPQHF.

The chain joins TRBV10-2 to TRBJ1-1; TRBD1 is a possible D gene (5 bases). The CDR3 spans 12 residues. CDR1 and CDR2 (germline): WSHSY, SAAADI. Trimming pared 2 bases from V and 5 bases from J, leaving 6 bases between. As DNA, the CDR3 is TGCGCCAGCAGTGAGAAGGGGACTGAAGCTTTCTTT. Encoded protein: CASSEKGTEAFF.

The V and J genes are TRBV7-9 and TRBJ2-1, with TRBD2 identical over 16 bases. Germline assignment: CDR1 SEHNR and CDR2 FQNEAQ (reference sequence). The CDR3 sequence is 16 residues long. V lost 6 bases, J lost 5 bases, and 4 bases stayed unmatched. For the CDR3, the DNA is TGTGCCAGCAGACCAGGGACTAGCGGGGGGGACAATGAGCAGTTCTTC. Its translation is CASRPGTSGGDNEQFF.

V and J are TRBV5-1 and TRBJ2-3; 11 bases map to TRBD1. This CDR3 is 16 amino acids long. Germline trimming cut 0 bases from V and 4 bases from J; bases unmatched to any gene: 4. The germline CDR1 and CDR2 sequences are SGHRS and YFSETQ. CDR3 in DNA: TGCGCCAGCAGCTTGGGGACAGGGGGCTCCCCAGATACGCAGTATTTT. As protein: CASSLGTGGSPDTQYF.

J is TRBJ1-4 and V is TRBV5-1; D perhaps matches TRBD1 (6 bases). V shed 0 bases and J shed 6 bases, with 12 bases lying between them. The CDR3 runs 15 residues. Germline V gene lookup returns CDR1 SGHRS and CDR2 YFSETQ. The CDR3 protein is CASSLVAGADEKLFF. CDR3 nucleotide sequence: TGCGCCAGCAGCTTGGTGGCAGGGGCAGATGAAAAACTGTTTTTT.

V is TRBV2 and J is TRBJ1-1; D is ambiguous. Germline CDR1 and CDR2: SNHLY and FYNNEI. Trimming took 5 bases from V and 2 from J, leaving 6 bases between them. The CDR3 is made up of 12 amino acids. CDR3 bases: TGTGCCAGCAGTTACAGTAACACTGAAGCTTTCTTT. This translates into CASSYSNTEAFF. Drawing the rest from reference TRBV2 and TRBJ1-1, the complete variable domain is EPEVTQTPSHQVTQMGQEVILRCVPISNHLYFYWYRQILGQKVEFLVSFYNNEISEKSEIFDDQFSVERPDGSNFTLKIRSTKLEDSAMYFCASSYSNTEAFFGQGTRLTVV.

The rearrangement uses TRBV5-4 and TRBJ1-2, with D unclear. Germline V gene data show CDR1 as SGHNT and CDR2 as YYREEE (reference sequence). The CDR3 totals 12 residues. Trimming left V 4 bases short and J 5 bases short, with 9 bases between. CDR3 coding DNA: TGTGCCAGCAGCCCCGGCGGATATGGCTACACCTTC. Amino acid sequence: CASSPGGYGYTF.

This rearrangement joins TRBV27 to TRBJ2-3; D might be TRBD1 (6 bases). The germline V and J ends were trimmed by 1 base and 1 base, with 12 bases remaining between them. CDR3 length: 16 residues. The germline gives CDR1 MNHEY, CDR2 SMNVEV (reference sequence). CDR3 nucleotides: TGTGCCAGCAGTTTATTAGGGACATTGGGCACAGATACGCAGTATTTT. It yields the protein CASSLLGTLGTDTQYF.

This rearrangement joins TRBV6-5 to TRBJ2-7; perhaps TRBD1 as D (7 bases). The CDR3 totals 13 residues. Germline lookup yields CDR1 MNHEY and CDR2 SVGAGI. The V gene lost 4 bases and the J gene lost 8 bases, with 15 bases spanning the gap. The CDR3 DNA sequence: TGTGCCAGCAGTTCCTACAGGGGCGGGAAGCAGTACTTC. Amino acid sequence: CASSSYRGGKQYF.

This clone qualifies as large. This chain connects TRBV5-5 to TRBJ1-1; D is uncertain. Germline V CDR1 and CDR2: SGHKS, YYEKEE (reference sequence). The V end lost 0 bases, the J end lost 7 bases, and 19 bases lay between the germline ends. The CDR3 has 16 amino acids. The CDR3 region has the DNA TGTGCCAGCAGCTTGGAGGCAGGTAGACCCACTCTTGAAGCTTTCTTT. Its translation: CASSLEAGRPTLEAFF. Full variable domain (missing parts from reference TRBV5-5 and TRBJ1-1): DAGVTQSPTHLIKTRGQQVTLRCSPISGHKSVSWYQQVLGQGPQFIFQYYEKEERGRGNFPDRFSARQFPNYSSELNVNALLLGDSALYLCASSLEAGRPTLEAFFGQGTRLTVV.

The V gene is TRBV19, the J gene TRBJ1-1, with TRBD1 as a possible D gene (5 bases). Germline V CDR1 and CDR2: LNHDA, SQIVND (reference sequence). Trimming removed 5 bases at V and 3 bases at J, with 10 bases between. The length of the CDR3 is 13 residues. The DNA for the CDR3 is TGTGCCAGTAGTTTGACAGAAGACACTGAAGCTTTCTTT. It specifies CASSLTEDTEAFF.

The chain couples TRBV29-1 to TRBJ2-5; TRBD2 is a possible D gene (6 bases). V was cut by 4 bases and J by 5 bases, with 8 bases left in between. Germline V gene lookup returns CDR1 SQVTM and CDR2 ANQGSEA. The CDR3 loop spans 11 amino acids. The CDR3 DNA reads TGCAGCGTTGTTGGGGGGGAGACCCAGTACTTC. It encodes CSVVGGETQYF. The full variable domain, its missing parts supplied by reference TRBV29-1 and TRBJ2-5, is SAVISQKPSRDICQRGTSLTIQCQVDSQVTMMFWYRQQPGQSLTLIATANQGSEATYESGFVIDKFPISRPNLTFSTLTVSNMSPEDSSIYLCSVVGGETQYFGPGTRLLVL.

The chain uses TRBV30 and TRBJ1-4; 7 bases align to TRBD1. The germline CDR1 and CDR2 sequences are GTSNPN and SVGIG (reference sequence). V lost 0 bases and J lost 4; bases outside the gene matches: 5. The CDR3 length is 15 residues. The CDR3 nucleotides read TGTGCCTGGAGTGTAGGCAGGGGGGATAATGAAAAACTGTTTTTT. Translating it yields CAWSVGRGDNEKLFF.

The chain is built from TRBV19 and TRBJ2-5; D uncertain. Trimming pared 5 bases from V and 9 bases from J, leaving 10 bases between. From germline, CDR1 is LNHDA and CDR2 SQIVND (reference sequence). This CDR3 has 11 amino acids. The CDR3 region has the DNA TGTGCCAGTAGTGATCGACAATCCCAGTACTTC. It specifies CASSDRQSQYF. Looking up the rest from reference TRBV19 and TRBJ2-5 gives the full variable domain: DGGITQSPKYLFRKEGQNVTLSCEQNLNHDAMYWYRQDPGQGLRLIYYSQIVNDFQKGDIAEGYSVSREKKESFPLTVTSAQKNPTAFYLCASSDRQSQYFGPGTRLLVL.

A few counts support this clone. CDR3 DNA: TGTGCCAGCAGCCGCCCCGGACTGACCGAGCAGTACTTC. This gives the protein CASSRPGLTEQYF. The chain carries TRBV11-1 and TRBJ2-7; weak D call: TRBD2 (5 bases). Germline V gene data show CDR1 as SGHAT and CDR2 as FQDESV (reference sequence). The CDR3 runs to 13 residues. V gave up 5 bases and J gave up 6 bases, with 14 bases separating them.